The source of this T cell receptor beta chain is a study of T cell responses to AZD1222 COVID-19 vaccine. Trimming shortened V by 3 bases and J by 6 bases, and 26 bases separated the two germline ends. CDR3 length equals 18 residues. The V gene's germline CDR1 is SGHDT and CDR2 YYEEEE. Sequencing was performed with immunoSEQ multiplex PCR; in TCRdb, only in-frame clones are kept and a portion is missing. The data contain 85,000 to 130,000 clones, about nine tenths of them singletons. This receptor was taken from an adult in good health. The specimen was peripheral blood, collected on day 0 of AZD1222 vaccination. J is TRBJ2-3 and V is TRBV5-6; tentative D call: TRBD1 (8 bases). The CDR3 protein is CASSSPLADRAKGDTQYF. CDR3 nucleotide sequence: TGTGCCAGCAGCTCGCCTCTAGCGGACAGGGCCAAGGGCGATACGCAGTATTTT.